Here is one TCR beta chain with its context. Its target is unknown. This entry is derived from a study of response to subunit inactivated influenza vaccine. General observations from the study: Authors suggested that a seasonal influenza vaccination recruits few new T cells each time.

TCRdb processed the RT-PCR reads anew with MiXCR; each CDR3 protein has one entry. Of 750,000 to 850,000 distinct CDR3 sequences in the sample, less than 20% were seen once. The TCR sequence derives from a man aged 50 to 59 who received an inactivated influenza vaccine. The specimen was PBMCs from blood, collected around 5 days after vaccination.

The CDR3 sequence: CSVEIAGGPDTQYF. The DNA for the CDR3 is TGCAGCGTAGAGATAGCGGGAGGGCCGGATACGCAGTATTTT. The chain carries TRBV29-1 and TRBJ2-3, with 11 bases fitting TRBD2. V dropped 6 bases and J dropped 6; count of bases not matched to a gene: 8. Germline V gene data show CDR1 as SQVTM and CDR2 as ANQGSEA. The length of the CDR3 is 14 residues.